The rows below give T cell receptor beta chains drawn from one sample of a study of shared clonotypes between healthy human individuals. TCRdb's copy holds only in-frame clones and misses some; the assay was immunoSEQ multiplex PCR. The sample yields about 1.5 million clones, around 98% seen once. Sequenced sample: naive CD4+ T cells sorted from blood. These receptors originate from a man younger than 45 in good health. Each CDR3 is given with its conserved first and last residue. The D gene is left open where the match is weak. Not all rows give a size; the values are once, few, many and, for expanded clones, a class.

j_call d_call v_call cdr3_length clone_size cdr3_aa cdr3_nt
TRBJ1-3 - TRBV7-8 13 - CASRKDSGNTIYF TGTGCCAGCAGAAAAGACTCTGGAAACACCATATATTTT
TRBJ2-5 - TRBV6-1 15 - CASSEAGLPKETQYF TGTGCCAGCAGTGAAGCGGGACTTCCGAAAGAGACCCAGTACTTC
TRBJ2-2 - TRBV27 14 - CASSTRQNTGELFF TGTGCCAGCAGTACCAGACAGAACACCGGGGAGCTGTTTTTT
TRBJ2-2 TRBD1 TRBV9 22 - CASSVSSRRDSGLQTNTGELFF TGTGCCAGCAGCGTATCCAGCCGCCGGGACAGTGGACTCCAAACGAACACCGGGGAGCTGTTTTTT
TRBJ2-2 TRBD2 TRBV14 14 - CASSQGGSAGELFF TGTGCCAGCAGCCAAGGCGGGAGCGCCGGGGAGCTGTTTTTT
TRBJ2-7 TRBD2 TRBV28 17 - CASSLMRGRGAEYEQYF TGTGCCAGCAGTTTAATGCGCGGGAGGGGGGCCGAATACGAGCAGTACTTC
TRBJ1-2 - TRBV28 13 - CASSQISDYGYTF TGTGCCAGCAGCCAGATCTCGGACTATGGCTACACCTTC
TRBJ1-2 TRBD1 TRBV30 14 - CAWSRGQGPYGYTF TGTGCCTGGAGTCGAGGACAGGGGCCCTATGGCTACACCTTC
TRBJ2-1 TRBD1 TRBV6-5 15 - CASSYLTGAGNEQFF TGTGCCAGCAGTTACCTGACAGGGGCAGGCAATGAGCAGTTCTTC
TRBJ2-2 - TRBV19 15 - CASSIRVVGTGELFF TGTGCCAGTAGTATCAGGGTAGTAGGCACCGGGGAGCTGTTTTTT
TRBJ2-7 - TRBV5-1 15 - CASSETGKGFGEQYF TGCGCCAGCAGCGAAACAGGGAAGGGATTCGGCGAGCAGTACTTC
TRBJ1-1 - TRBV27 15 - CASRQSGISGTEAFF TGTGCCAGCAGACAATCCGGGATATCAGGAACTGAAGCTTTCTTT
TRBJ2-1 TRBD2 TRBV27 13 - CASSKRGPDEQFF TGTGCCAGCTCAAAGCGGGGGCCCGATGAGCAGTTCTTC
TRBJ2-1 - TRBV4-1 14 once CASSQDPGTNEQFF TGCGCCAGCAGCCAAGATCCAGGGACGAATGAGCAGTTCTTC
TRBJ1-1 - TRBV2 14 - CASSLNNMNTEAFF TGTGCCAGCAGTCTCAACAACATGAACACTGAAGCTTTCTTT
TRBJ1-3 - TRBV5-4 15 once CASRNEPVSGNTIYF TGTGCCAGCAGAAATGAGCCAGTCTCTGGAAACACCATATATTTT
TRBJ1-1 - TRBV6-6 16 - CASSYSPAGNMIEAFF TGTGCCAGCAGTTACTCCCCCGCGGGCAATATGATTGAAGCTTTCTTT
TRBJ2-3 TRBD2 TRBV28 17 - CASSLLVRAGRADTQYF TGTGCCAGCAGTTTATTGGTCCGAGCGGGAAGGGCGGATACGCAGTATTTT
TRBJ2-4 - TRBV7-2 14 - CASSSGLAKNIQYF TGTGCCAGCAGCTCCGGACTAGCCAAAAACATTCAGTACTTC
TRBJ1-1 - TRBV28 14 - CASSLIGGNTEAFF TGTGCCAGCAGTTTAATCGGGGGGAACACTGAAGCTTTCTTT
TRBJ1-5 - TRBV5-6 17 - CASSSKTGLRSNQPQHF TGTGCCAGCAGCTCCAAAACAGGGTTGCGTAGCAATCAGCCCCAGCATTTT
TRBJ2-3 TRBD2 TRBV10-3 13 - CATGGGPPDTQYF TGTGCCACCGGGGGAGGGCCCCCAGATACGCAGTATTTT
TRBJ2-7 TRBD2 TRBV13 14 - CASSPRGGRNEQYF TGTGCCAGCAGCCCTCGGGGGGGCCGGAACGAGCAGTACTTC
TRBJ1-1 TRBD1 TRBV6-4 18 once CASSDSTNRDRKNTEAFF TGTGCCAGCAGTGACTCTACCAACAGGGACAGGAAGAACACTGAAGCTTTCTTT
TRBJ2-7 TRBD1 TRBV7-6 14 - CASSLGGTVNEQYF TGTGCCAGCAGCTTAGGGGGGACAGTCAACGAGCAGTACTTC
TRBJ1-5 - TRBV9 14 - CASSVDGGYQPQHF TGTGCCAGCAGCGTAGATGGCGGGTATCAGCCCCAGCATTTT
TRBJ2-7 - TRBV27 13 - CASKGHGLYEQYF TGTGCCAGCAAGGGACACGGACTCTACGAGCAGTACTTC
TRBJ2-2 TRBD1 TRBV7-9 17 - CASSYRQGGANTGELFF TGTGCCAGCAGCTACCGACAGGGGGGCGCGAACACCGGGGAGCTGTTTTTT
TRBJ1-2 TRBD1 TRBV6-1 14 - CASRPPGQGFGYTF TGTGCCAGCAGGCCTCCGGGACAGGGGTTTGGCTACACCTTC
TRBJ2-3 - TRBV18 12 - CASSPPMYRQYF TGTGCCAGCTCACCACCGATGTACAGGCAGTATTTT
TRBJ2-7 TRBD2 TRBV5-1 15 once CASSPGLAGMGEQYF TGCGCCAGCAGCCCGGGACTAGCGGGAATGGGCGAGCAGTACTTC
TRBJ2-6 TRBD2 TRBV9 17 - CASSVAGGTSGANVLTF TGTGCCAGCAGCGTAGCGGGAGGGACCTCTGGGGCCAACGTCCTGACTTTC
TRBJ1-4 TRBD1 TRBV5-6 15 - CASSTGTGGREKLFF TGTGCCAGCAGCACCGGGACAGGGGGTCGGGAAAAACTGTTTTTT
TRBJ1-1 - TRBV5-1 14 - CASSAGTMNTEAFF TGCGCCAGCAGCGCCGGGACGATGAACACTGAAGCTTTCTTT
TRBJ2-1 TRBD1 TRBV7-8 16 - CASSLAYRGPYNEQFF TGTGCCAGCAGCTTAGCGTACAGGGGGCCATACAATGAGCAGTTCTTC
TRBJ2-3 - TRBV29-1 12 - CSVVTVKDTQYF TGCAGCGTCGTGACAGTTAAAGATACGCAGTATTTT
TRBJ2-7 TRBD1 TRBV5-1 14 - CASSIQGQLYEQYF TGCGCCAGCAGCATTCAGGGACAGCTCTACGAGCAGTACTTC
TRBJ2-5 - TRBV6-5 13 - CASRRPGQETQYF TGTGCCAGCAGGAGGCCGGGGCAAGAGACCCAGTACTTC
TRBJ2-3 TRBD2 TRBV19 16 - CASRNLAGRGTDTQYF TGTGCCAGTAGGAACCTAGCGGGGAGGGGCACAGATACGCAGTATTTT
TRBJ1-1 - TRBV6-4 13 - CASSLESGTEAFF TGTGCCAGCAGTCTTGAATCTGGCACTGAAGCTTTCTTT
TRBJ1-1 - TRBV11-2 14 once CASSLGTVNTEAFF TGTGCCAGCAGCTTGGGGACGGTGAACACTGAAGCTTTCTTT
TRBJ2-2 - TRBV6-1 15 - CASSEARVYTGELFF TGTGCCAGCAGTGAGGCCAGGGTTTACACCGGGGAGCTGTTTTTT
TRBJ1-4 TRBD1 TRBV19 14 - CASNRDRGDEKLFF TGTGCCAGTAACCGCGACAGGGGTGATGAAAAACTGTTTTTT
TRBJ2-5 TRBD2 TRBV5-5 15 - CASSGLAGVEETQYF TGTGCCAGCAGCGGGCTAGCGGGAGTCGAAGAGACCCAGTACTTC
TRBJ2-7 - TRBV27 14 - CASSLTRQPYEQYF TGTGCCAGCAGTTTGACTAGACAACCCTACGAGCAGTACTTC
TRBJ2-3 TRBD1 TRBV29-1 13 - CSADTGGTDTQYF TGCAGCGCGGATACAGGGGGTACAGATACGCAGTATTTT
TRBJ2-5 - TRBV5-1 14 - CASSLWREGETQYF TGCGCCAGCAGCTTGTGGCGGGAAGGGGAGACCCAGTACTTC
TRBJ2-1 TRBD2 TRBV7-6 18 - CASSLVGTSGSRSNEQFF TGTGCCAGCAGCTTAGTGGGGACTAGCGGGAGTCGATCCAATGAGCAGTTCTTC
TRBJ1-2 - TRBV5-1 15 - CASSLDVSGNYGYTF TGCGCCAGCAGCTTGGATGTAAGCGGCAACTATGGCTACACCTTC
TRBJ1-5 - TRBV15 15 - CATSRGDRGNQPQHF TGTGCCACCAGCAGAGGAGACAGAGGCAATCAGCCCCAGCATTTT
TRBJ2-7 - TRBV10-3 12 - CAISPSSYEQYF TGTGCCATCAGTCCAAGCTCCTACGAGCAGTACTTC
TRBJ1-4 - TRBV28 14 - CASRLRWSEEKLFF TGTGCCAGCCGTCTCAGGTGGTCTGAGGAAAAACTGTTTTTT
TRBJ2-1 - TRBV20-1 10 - CSARAGEQFF TGCAGTGCTAGGGCGGGGGAGCAGTTCTTC
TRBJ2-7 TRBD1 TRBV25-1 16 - CASSEWGTGRHYEQYF TGTGCCAGCAGTGAATGGGGGACAGGACGCCACTACGAGCAGTACTTC
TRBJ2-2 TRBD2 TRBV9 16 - CASSVTSGISGGELFF TGTGCCAGCAGCGTCACTAGCGGGATAAGTGGCGGGGAGCTGTTTTTT